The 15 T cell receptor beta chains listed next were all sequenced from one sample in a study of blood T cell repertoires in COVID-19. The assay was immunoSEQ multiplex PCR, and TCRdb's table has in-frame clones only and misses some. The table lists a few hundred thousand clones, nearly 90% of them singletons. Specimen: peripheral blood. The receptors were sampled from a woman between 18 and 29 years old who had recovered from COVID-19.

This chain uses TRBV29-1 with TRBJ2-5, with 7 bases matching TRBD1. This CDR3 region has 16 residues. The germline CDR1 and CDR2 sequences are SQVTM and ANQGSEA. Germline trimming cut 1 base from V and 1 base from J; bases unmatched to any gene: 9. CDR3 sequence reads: CSVEGHWDRPQETQYF. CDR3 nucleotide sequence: TGCAGCGTTGAAGGCCACTGGGACAGACCCCAAGAGACCCAGTACTTC.

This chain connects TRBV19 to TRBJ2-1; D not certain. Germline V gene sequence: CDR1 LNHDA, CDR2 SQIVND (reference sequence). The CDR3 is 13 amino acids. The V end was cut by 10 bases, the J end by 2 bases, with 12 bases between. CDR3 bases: TGTGCCACTCGGAGTAGTGCCTACAATGAGCAGTTCTTC. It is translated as CATRSSAYNEQFF.

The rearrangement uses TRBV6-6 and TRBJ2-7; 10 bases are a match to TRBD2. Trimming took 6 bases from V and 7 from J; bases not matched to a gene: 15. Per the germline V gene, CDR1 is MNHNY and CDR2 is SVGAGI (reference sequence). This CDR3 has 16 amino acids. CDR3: CASSPPLSGRAGEQYF. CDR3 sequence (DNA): TGTGCCAGCAGCCCCCCACTAAGCGGGAGGGCTGGGGAGCAGTACTTC.

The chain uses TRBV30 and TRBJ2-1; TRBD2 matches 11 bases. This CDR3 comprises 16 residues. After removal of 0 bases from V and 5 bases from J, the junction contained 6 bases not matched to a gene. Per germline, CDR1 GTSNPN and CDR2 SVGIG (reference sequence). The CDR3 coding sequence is TGTGCCTGGAGTGTACTTACTAGCGGGAGAGACAATGAGCAGTTCTTC. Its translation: CAWSVLTSGRDNEQFF.

The CDR3, as DNA: TGTGCCAGCAGCCAAGATGGACTAGCTATGGATGAGCAGTTCTTC. It specifies CASSQDGLAMDEQFF. This chain joins TRBV3-1 (or the pseudogene TRBV3-2) and TRBJ2-1; 8 bases align to TRBD2. The germline V gene encodes CDR1 LGHDT and CDR2 YNNKEL (reference sequence). The CDR3 loop spans 15 amino acids. V shed 0 bases, J shed 8 bases, and the junction held 6 bases outside the gene matches.

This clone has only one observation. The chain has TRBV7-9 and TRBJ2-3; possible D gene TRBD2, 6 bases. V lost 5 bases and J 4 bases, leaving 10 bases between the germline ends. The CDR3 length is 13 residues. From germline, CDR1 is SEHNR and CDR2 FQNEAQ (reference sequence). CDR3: CASSAAGSDTQYF. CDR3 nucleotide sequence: TGTGCCAGCAGCGCCGCGGGGTCAGATACGCAGTATTTT.

Here the CDR3 DNA reads TGCGCCAGCAGCCAAGTTTCGGGAGCCTACGAGCAGTACTTC. Encoded protein: CASSQVSGAYEQYF. The chain employs TRBV4-3 and TRBJ2-7; the D gene is possibly TRBD2 (6 bases). V lost 1 base and J 2 bases, leaving 9 bases between the germline ends. The CDR3 extends over 14 amino acids. Germline-derived CDR1 and CDR2 are LGHNA and YSLEER.

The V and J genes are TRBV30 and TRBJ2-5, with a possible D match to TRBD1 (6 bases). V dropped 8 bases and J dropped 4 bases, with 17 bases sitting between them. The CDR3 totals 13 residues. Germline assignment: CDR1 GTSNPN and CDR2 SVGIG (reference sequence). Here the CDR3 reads CAPNHRVRETQYF. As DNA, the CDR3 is TGTGCCCCTAATCACAGGGTCAGAGAGACCCAGTACTTC.

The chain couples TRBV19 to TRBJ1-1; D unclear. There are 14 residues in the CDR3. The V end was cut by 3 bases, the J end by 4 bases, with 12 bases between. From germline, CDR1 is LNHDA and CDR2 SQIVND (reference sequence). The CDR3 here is CASSIPVGSTEAFF. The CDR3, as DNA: TGTGCCAGTAGTATTCCCGTGGGGAGCACTGAAGCTTTCTTT.

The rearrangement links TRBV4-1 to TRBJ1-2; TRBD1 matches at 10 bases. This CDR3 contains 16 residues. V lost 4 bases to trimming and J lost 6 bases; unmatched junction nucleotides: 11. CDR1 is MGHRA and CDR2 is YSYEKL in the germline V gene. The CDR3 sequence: CASSRSGTGEGDGYTF. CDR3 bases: TGCGCCAGCAGCCGAAGCGGGACAGGGGAGGGCGATGGCTACACCTTC.

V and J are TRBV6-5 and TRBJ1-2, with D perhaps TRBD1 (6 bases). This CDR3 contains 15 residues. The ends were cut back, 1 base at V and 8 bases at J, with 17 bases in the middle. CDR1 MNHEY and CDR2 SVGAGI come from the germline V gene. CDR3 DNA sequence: TGTGCCAGCAGTTACTTAGGACAGCGCGCTGGGGGCTACACCTTC. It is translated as CASSYLGQRAGGYTF.

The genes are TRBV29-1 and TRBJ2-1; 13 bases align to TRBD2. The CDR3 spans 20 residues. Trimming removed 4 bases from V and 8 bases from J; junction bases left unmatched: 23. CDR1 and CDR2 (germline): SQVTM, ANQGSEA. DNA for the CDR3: TGCAGCGTTGCACTTAGTTTCCCGGGACTAGCGGGACGCTCGGCCTATGAGCAGTTCTTC. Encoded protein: CSVALSFPGLAGRSAYEQFF.

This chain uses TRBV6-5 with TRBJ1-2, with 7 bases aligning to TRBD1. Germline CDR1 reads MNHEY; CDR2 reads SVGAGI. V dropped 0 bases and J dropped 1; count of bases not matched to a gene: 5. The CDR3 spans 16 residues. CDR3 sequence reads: CASSYSGTEINYGYTF. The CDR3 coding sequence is TGTGCCAGCAGTTACTCGGGGACAGAGATTAACTATGGCTACACCTTC.

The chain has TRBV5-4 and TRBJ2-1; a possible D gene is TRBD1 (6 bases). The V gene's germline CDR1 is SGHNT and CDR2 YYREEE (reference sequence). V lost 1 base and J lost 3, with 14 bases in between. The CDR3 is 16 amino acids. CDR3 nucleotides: TGTGCCAGCAGCTTGAAGTGGACAGCGAACTACAATGAGCAGTTCTTC. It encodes CASSLKWTANYNEQFF.

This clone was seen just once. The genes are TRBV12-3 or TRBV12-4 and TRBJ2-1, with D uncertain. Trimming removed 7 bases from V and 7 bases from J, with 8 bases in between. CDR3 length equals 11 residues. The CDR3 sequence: CASTTFNEQFF. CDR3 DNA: TGTGCCAGCACCACATTTAATGAGCAGTTCTTC.